This T cell receptor beta chain came from a study of cytomegalovirus exposure and HLA in healthy donors. Healthy individuals who donated bone marrow served as the donors. The donors, nominally healthy at sampling, likely had unrecorded immune exposures. The junction had 3 bases not matched to a gene; V was cut back by 1 base and J by 2 bases. Germline lookup yields CDR1 LNHDA and CDR2 SQIVND (reference sequence). The CDR3 is 15 amino acids. General observations from the study: A later analysis linked more than 15,000 TCR beta sequences to HLA alleles at 0.05 false discovery rate. With later analysis, a missense DCLRE1C variant became linked to TCR beta V- and J-gene trimming.

This clone was counted only a few times. The target antigen is unknown. 60 Vbeta and 13 Jbeta primers were used in PCR. TCRdb's copy holds only in-frame clones and misses some; the assay was immunoSEQ multiplex PCR. The sample contains under 200,000 clones, around 80% of which appear only once. Input material: PBMCs. The chain links TRBV19 to TRBJ1-2; 8 bases are shared with TRBD1. This clonotype originated in a man aged 50-59 years in good health and CMV-seropositive. The CDR3 protein is CASSIVQGANYGYTF. CDR3 sequence (DNA): TGTGCCAGTAGTATAGTCCAGGGGGCGAACTATGGCTACACCTTC.